This TCR beta chain came from a study of blood T cell repertoires in COVID-19. CDR1 and CDR2 from the germline V gene are SGHAT and FQNNGV. The ends were cut back, 2 bases at V and 2 bases at J, with 2 bases in the middle. The CDR3 is 12 residues long. This table comes from immunoSEQ multiplex PCR, and its TCRdb copy is limited to in-frame clones, with some not included. Of around 270,000 clones listed, about 90% are singletons. This receptor was identified in a woman aged 40 to 50 who had been exposed to COVID-19. Specimen: PBMCs or T cells enriched from blood (not recorded which). The chain carries TRBV11-2 and TRBJ2-3, with D hard to call. The CDR3 loop is CASSLYTDTQYF. CDR3 nucleotides: TGTGCCAGCAGCTTATACACAGATACGCAGTATTTT.